Listed below are T cell receptor beta chains from one sample, sequenced in a study of cytomegalovirus exposure and HLA in healthy donors. Here immunoSEQ multiplex PCR was the method, and the copy in TCRdb shows in-frame clones only, minus some. The table shows about 150,000 clones, with 80% to 85% occurring only once. Sequenced: PBMCs. These receptors originate from a male donor in good health and CMV-seronegative. Each CDR3 is given with its conserved first and last residue. A D gene is named only where the DNA matches it firmly. A row's size may be missing; if present it is once, few, many or a size class.

V gene	CDR3 length	D gene	J gene	clone size	CDR3 protein	CDR3 DNA
TRBV5-1	16	TRBD2	TRBJ2-5	once	CASNIGTSGGKETQYF	TGCGCCAGCAATATCGGGACTAGCGGGGGGAAAGAGACCCAGTACTTC
TRBV9	16	TRBD1	TRBJ1-2	-	CASSELGGQGVYGYTF	TGTGCCAGCAGCGAACTAGGCGGACAGGGTGTATATGGCTACACCTTC
TRBV28	17	TRBD2	TRBJ2-6	-	CASSQRGDYSGANVLTF	TGTGCCAGCAGCCAACGGGGGGATTACTCTGGGGCCAACGTCCTGACTTTC
TRBV4-3	16	TRBD2	TRBJ2-1	-	CASSQEPSGSYNEQFF	TGCGCCAGCAGCCAAGAACCCAGCGGGAGTTACAATGAGCAGTTCTTC
TRBV10-3	18	TRBD2	TRBJ2-3	-	CAISERKGLAGGLDTQYF	TGTGCCATCAGTGAAAGGAAGGGACTAGCGGGGGGGTTAGATACGCAGTATTTT
TRBV6-1	16	TRBD2	TRBJ2-3	-	CASSDRGGRESDTQYF	TGTGCCAGCAGTGACCGGGGGGGCAGGGAATCGGATACGCAGTATTTT
TRBV7-7	18	TRBD2	TRBJ2-7	-	CASSPRRLAGGVPVEQYF	TGTGCCAGCAGCCCAAGACGACTAGCGGGAGGGGTTCCCGTCGAGCAGTACTTC
TRBV7-9	17	-	TRBJ2-7	-	CASSLGGVSSLSYEQYF	TGTGCCAGCAGCTTAGGCGGAGTCAGTAGCCTATCCTACGAGCAGTACTTC
TRBV15	16	TRBD1	TRBJ2-3	-	CATSRVPGTGGDTQYF	TGTGCCACCAGCAGAGTCCCGGGGACAGGAGGAGATACGCAGTATTTT
TRBV28	15	-	TRBJ1-2	once	CASSAPAVTNCGYTF	TGTGCCAGCAGTGCTCCCGCAGTGACTAACTGTGGCTACACCTTC
TRBV11-2	17	TRBD2	TRBJ2-3	-	CASNPNRTGGGGNTQYF	TGTGCCAGCAACCCCAATCGAACGGGGGGGGGTGGGAATACGCAGTATTTT
TRBV10-3	15	-	TRBJ2-7	-	CAISEPADTAYEQYF	TGTGCCATCAGTGAGCCAGCTGACACGGCCTACGAGCAGTACTTC
TRBV4-3	14	-	TRBJ1-2	-	CASSQLQGDYGYTF	TGCGCCAGCAGCCAACTCCAGGGCGACTATGGCTACACCTTC
TRBV19	16	-	TRBJ1-1	once	CASSIRGKGGMTEAFF	TGTGCCAGTAGTATCCGAGGTAAGGGAGGTATGACTGAAGCTTTCTTT
TRBV5-6	15	-	TRBJ2-2	-	CASSPAGANTGELFF	TGTGCCAGCAGCCCGGCAGGGGCAAACACCGGGGAGCTGTTTTTT
TRBV19	14	TRBD1	TRBJ2-5	-	CASSIGQGRETQYF	TGTGCCAGTAGTATTGGACAGGGGAGGGAGACCCAGTACTTC
TRBV9	14	TRBD1	TRBJ2-7	-	CASSVGDSSYEQYF	TGTGCCAGCAGCGTAGGGGACAGCTCCTACGAGCAGTACTTC
TRBV6-5	15	-	TRBJ2-5	-	CASSGTRASSGEQYF	TGTGCCAGCAGCGGTACCCGGGCCTCTTCGGGGGAGCAGTACTTC
TRBV19	16	-	TRBJ1-5	-	CASSIAGRGGNQPQHF	TGTGCCAGTAGTATAGCGGGCAGGGGCGGCAATCAGCCCCAGCATTTT
TRBV5-1	16	TRBD1	TRBJ2-5	-	CASSDDRGLGVETQYF	TGCGCCAGCAGTGACGACAGGGGGCTCGGTGTTGAGACCCAGTACTTC
TRBV2	12	TRBD1	TRBJ1-1	once	CAENRDRGVAFF	TGTGCCGAAAACCGGGACAGGGGGGTAGCTTTCTTT
TRBV7-9	14	-	TRBJ2-3	-	CASSPDRLPDTQYF	TGTGCCAGCAGCCCCGACAGGCTCCCAGATACGCAGTATTTT
TRBV7-6	16	-	TRBJ1-5	-	CASSQDTRYSNQPQHF	TGTGCCAGCAGCCAGGACACAAGATATAGCAATCAGCCCCAGCATTTT
TRBV28	18	TRBD1	TRBJ2-1	-	CASSLWEGTGGYYNEQFF	TGTGCCAGCAGTTTATGGGAAGGGACAGGGGGCTACTACAATGAGCAGTTCTTC
TRBV13	13	TRBD1	TRBJ2-7	-	CASSPRQGLEQYF	TGTGCCAGCAGCCCCAGACAGGGGCTCGAGCAGTACTTC
TRBV9	15	TRBD1	TRBJ1-4	-	CASSPRDRANEKLFF	TGTGCCAGCAGCCCCCGGGACAGGGCTAATGAAAAACTGTTTTTT
TRBV15	13	-	TRBJ2-3	-	CATSRDRGDTQYF	TGTGCCACCAGCAGAGACCGGGGGGATACGCAGTATTTT
TRBV5-1	15	-	TRBJ2-1	-	CASSLDGSIRNEQFF	TGCGCCAGCAGCTTGGATGGGAGTATTAGGAATGAGCAGTTCTTC
TRBV7-6	15	TRBD1	TRBJ1-1	-	CASSPRQGWNTEAFF	TGTGCCAGCAGCCCAAGACAGGGTTGGAACACTGAAGCTTTCTTT
TRBV5-6	16	TRBD1	TRBJ1-6	-	CASSLRGGNRGSPLHF	TGTGCCAGCAGCTTGCGGGGGGGTAACAGGGGATCACCCCTCCACTTT
TRBV4-2	15	-	TRBJ1-2	-	CASSQDRGTNYGYTF	TGTGCCAGCAGCCAAGATAGGGGGACTAACTATGGCTACACCTTC
TRBV30	14	-	TRBJ2-3	-	CAWSSTSGADTQYF	TGTGCCTGGAGTAGTACTAGTGGAGCAGATACGCAGTATTTT
TRBV12-5	14	-	TRBJ1-5	few	CASGLSGGGQPQHF	TGTGCTAGTGGTTTATCTGGGGGGGGTCAGCCCCAGCATTTT
TRBV5-4	13	-	TRBJ2-7	once	CASSLERSYEQYF	TGTGCCAGCAGCTTGGAGCGCAGCTACGAGCAGTACTTC
TRBV21-1	16	-	TRBJ2-3	-	CASSKRWEGLGDTQYF	TGTGCCAGCAGCAAGAGGTGGGAGGGCCTGGGAGATACGCAGTATTTT
TRBV19	14	-	TRBJ2-2	-	CASSISGDTGELFF	TGTGCCAGTAGTATTTCCGGGGACACCGGGGAGCTGTTTTTT
TRBV11-2	15	-	TRBJ1-4	-	CASSPQFATNEKLFF	TGTGCCAGCAGCCCCCAGTTCGCAACTAATGAAAAACTGTTTTTT